The sequence of this T cell receptor beta chain was determined in a study of blood T cell repertoires in COVID-19. Repertoires were generated with immunoSEQ multiplex PCR, while TCRdb's copy carries only in-frame clones and drops some. Here the sample spans around 250,000 clones, approximately 86% being singletons. Germline-derived CDR1 and CDR2 are WNHNN and SYGVQD (reference sequence). This CDR3 comprises 15 residues. Deletions cut 8 bases from V and 4 bases from J, with 20 bases between. The genes are TRBV10-1 and TRBJ1-1; D perhaps matches TRBD1 (5 bases). The TCR was taken from a human donor in a cohort sampled during active COVID-19. The sequencing sample was made of peripheral blood. The CDR3 region is CASASGAGASTEAFF. The CDR3 DNA reads as TGCGCCAGCGCCTCTGGGGCGGGAGCGAGCACTGAAGCTTTCTTT.